The 16 T cell receptor beta chains presented below share a single source sample, sequenced in a study of shared clonotypes between healthy human individuals. Libraries were prepared by immunoSEQ multiplex PCR; TCRdb keeps only in-frame clonotypes and omits some of them. The sample yields approximately 1,500,000 clones, around 98% seen once. Source material: naive CD4+ T cells sorted from blood. Subset of the sample: CD45RA+ positively selected. Receptor source: a man younger than 40 in good health.

The chain joins TRBV30 to TRBJ2-6; D is undetermined. V lost 5 bases and J 0 bases, leaving 5 bases between the germline ends. CDR3 length: 13 amino acids. The germline V gene has CDR1 GTSNPN and CDR2 SVGIG (reference sequence). The CDR3 reads CAWVNSGANVLTF. CDR3 bases: TGTGCCTGGGTTAACTCTGGGGCCAACGTCCTGACTTTC.

This chain links TRBV4-3 with TRBJ2-5, with 9 bases lining up with TRBD2. The V and J ends lost 0 bases and 1 base, in that order; junction bases with no gene match: 3. The CDR3 runs 16 residues. The germline gives CDR1 LGHNA, CDR2 YSLEER. The CDR3 reads CASSQDLAGPQETQYF. In DNA, the CDR3 is TGCGCCAGCAGCCAAGACCTAGCGGGGCCCCAAGAGACCCAGTACTTC.

This chain uses TRBV5-1 with TRBJ2-1; 11 nucleotides agree with TRBD2. The trim removed 3 bases at V and 8 bases at J, leaving 7 bases unmatched. CDR3 size: 15 residues. Germline-derived CDR1 and CDR2 are SGHRS and YFSETQ. CDR3 sequence reads: CASSSTSGSYDEQFF. CDR3 coding DNA: TGCGCCAGCAGCTCTACTAGCGGGAGTTACGATGAGCAGTTCTTC.

This CDR3 reads CAISEILGDTQYF. The CDR3 DNA reads TGTGCCATCAGTGAAATACTAGGGGATACGCAGTATTTT. This chain uses TRBV10-3 with TRBJ2-3; TRBD2 is a possible D gene (5 bases). The CDR3 contains 13 residues. The germline CDR1 and CDR2 sequences are ENHRY and SYGVKD. V lost 3 bases and J 6 bases, leaving 10 bases between the germline ends.

The V call is TRBV13, the J call TRBJ2-1; 8 bases agree with TRBD2. The CDR3 contains 17 residues. V gave up 4 bases and J gave up 4 bases; unmatched junction bases: 12. Germline V lookup: CDR1 PRHDT, CDR2 FYEKMQ (reference sequence). The CDR3 bases are TGTGCCAGCAGCTCGTTCAGGACTAGCCAGGCTTACAATGAGCAGTTCTTC. Translating gives CASSSFRTSQAYNEQFF. The full variable domain, in which reference TRBV13 and TRBJ2-1 provide the parts outside the CDR3, is AAGVIQSPRHLIKEKRETATLKCYPIPRHDTVYWYQQGPGQDPQFLISFYEKMQSDKGSIPDRFSAQQFSDYHSELNMSSLELGDSALYFCASSSFRTSQAYNEQFFGPGTRLTVL.

This chain connects TRBV7-6 to TRBJ1-1; 7 bases fit TRBD1. This CDR3 spans 15 amino acids. Unmatched junction bases numbered 6, after V lost 1 base and J lost 4 bases. Germline CDR1 reads SGHVS; CDR2 reads FNYEAQ. The CDR3 region is CASSLGPQGGTEAFF. CDR3 in DNA: TGTGCCAGCAGCTTAGGTCCCCAGGGGGGCACTGAAGCTTTCTTT. Combining the CDR3 with reference TRBV7-6 and TRBJ1-1 gives the whole variable domain GAGVSQSPRYKVTKRGQDVALRCDPISGHVSLYWYRQALGQGPEFLTYFNYEAQQDKSGLPNDRFSAERPEGSISTLTIQRTEQRDSAMYRCASSLGPQGGTEAFFGQGTRLTVV.

The CDR3 reads CAWSVGTGSRPQHF. DNA for the CDR3: TGTGCCTGGAGTGTCGGGACAGGGAGCCGGCCCCAGCATTTT. The chain links TRBV30 to TRBJ1-5; TRBD1 matches at 9 bases. CDR1 is GTSNPN and CDR2 is SVGIG in the germline V gene (reference sequence). The V and J ends lost 0 bases and 9 bases, in that order; junction bases with no gene match: 6. There are 14 residues in the CDR3.

V and J are TRBV7-3 and TRBJ2-2, with D possibly matching TRBD2 (5 bases). The germline CDR1 and CDR2 sequences are SGHTA and FQGTGA. CDR3 length: 14 residues. V lost 5 bases and J 7 bases, leaving 14 bases between the germline ends. This chain's CDR3 is CASSPQTEDGELFF. The CDR3 DNA sequence: TGTGCCAGCAGCCCTCAGACGGAGGACGGGGAGCTGTTTTTT.

This chain connects TRBV6-5 to TRBJ2-4; no firm D call. This CDR3 comprises 13 residues. The germline gives CDR1 MNHEY, CDR2 SVGAGI. Trimming left V 5 bases short and J 3 bases short, with 8 bases between. This chain's CDR3 is CASSRLGKNIQYF. DNA of the CDR3: TGTGCCAGCAGTCGCTTAGGCAAAAACATTCAGTACTTC.

The rearrangement uses TRBV9 and TRBJ2-5; TRBD2 is a possible D gene (6 bases). Trimming took off 0 bases at V and 4 bases at J, with 16 bases between the two ends. The germline V gene encodes CDR1 SGDLS and CDR2 YYNGEE. This CDR3 is 16 amino acids long. CDR3 DNA: TGTGCCAGCAGCGTAGCTGGGGGGAGAATCGGAGAGACCCAGTACTTC. Encoded protein: CASSVAGGRIGETQYF. The variable domain in full, with the rest retrieved from reference TRBV9 and TRBJ2-5, is DSGVTQTPKHLITATGQRVTLRCSPRSGDLSVYWYQQSLDQGLQFLIQYYNGEERAKGNILERFSAQQFPDLHSELNLSSLELGDSALYFCASSVAGGRIGETQYFGPGTRLLVL.

To note about this clone: Other nucleotide sequences from this sample produce the same CDR3. The chain combines TRBV18 with TRBJ2-7; D is ambiguous. CDR3 length: 14 residues. Germline assignment: CDR1 KGHSH and CDR2 LQKENI. V was clipped by 0 bases and J by 6 bases, with 12 bases between them. The CDR3 bases are TGTGCCAGCTCACCACCCCTAGTTCTCGGCGAGCAGTACTTC. The encoded protein is CASSPPLVLGEQYF.

The chain is built from TRBV5-1 and TRBJ2-1; D is perhaps TRBD2 (5 bases). From germline, CDR1 is SGHRS and CDR2 YFSETQ. The CDR3 is made up of 15 amino acids. Between the trimmed V and J ends, which lost 0 bases and 10 bases, there was a span of 17 bases. In DNA form, the CDR3 reads TGCGCCAGCAGCTTGGAGTCGGCGAGGGTTAAAGAGCAGTTCTTC. This translates into CASSLESARVKEQFF. Drawing the rest from reference TRBV5-1 and TRBJ2-1, the complete variable domain is KAGVTQTPRYLIKTRGQQVTLSCSPISGHRSVSWYQQTPGQGLQFLFEYFSETQRNKGNFPGRFSGRQFSNSRSEMNVSTLELGDSALYLCASSLESARVKEQFFGPGTRLTVL.

V gene TRBV2 combines with J gene TRBJ1-2, with 8 bases aligning to TRBD1. Germline CDR1 SNHLY, CDR2 FYNNEI. Trimming cost V 6 bases and J 6 bases; bases outside gene matches: 9. This CDR3 has 14 residues. CDR3 amino acids: CASSQGQGQHGYTF. The CDR3 DNA is TGTGCCAGCAGCCAAGGACAGGGACAACATGGCTACACCTTC.

The V and J genes are TRBV29-1 and TRBJ2-1; 11 nucleotides match TRBD2. The length of the CDR3 is 12 residues. Germline V gene lookup returns CDR1 SQVTM and CDR2 ANQGSEA. V was clipped by 7 bases and J by 14 bases; unmatched bases: 10. The CDR3 sequence is CSGSTSGSVEFF. DNA for the CDR3: TGCAGCGGGAGTACTAGCGGGAGTGTTGAGTTCTTC.

The chain combines TRBV7-2 with TRBJ1-5, with D possibly being TRBD1 (6 bases). Trimming cost V 3 bases and J 4 bases, with 16 bases left between them. Germline V gene sequence: CDR1 SGHTA, CDR2 FQGNSA. The length of the CDR3 is 16 residues. The CDR3 spells CASSFKGGAGNQPQHF. The CDR3 DNA follows: TGTGCCAGCAGCTTTAAGGGGGGGGCGGGAAATCAGCCCCAGCATTTT.

The CDR3 is CSARRDQQYF. In nucleotides, the CDR3 is TGCAGTGCTAGACGGGACCAGCAGTACTTC. V is TRBV20-1 and J is TRBJ2-7, with D perhaps matching TRBD1 or TRBD2 (5 bases each). V was cut by 2 bases and J by 8 bases, with 7 bases left in between. From germline, CDR1 is DFQATT and CDR2 SNEGSKA (reference sequence). The CDR3 is made up of 10 amino acids.